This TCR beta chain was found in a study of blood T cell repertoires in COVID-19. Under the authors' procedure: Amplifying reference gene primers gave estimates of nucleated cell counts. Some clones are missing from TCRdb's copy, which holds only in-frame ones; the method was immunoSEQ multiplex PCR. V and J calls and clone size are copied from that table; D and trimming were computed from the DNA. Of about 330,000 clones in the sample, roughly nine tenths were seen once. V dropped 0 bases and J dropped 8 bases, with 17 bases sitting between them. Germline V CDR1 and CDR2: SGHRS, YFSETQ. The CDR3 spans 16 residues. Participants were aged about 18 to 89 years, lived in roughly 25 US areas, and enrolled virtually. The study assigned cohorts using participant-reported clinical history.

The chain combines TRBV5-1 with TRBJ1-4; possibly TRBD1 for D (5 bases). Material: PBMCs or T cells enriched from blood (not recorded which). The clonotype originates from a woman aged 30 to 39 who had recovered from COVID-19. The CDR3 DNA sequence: TGCGCCAGCAGCTTGGGGGACTCCCCGACGAGGGAAAAACTGTTTTTT. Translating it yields CASSLGDSPTREKLFF.